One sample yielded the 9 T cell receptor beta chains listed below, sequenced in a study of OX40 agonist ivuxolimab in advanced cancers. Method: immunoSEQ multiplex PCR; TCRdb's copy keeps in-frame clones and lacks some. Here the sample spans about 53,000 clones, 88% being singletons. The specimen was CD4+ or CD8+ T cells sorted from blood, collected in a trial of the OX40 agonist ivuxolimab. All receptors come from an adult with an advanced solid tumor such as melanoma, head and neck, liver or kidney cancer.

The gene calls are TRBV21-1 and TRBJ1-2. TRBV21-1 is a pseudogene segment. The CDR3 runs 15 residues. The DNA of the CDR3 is TGTGCCAGCAGCCTAGGGGAGCGCCTTAACTATGGCTACACCTTC. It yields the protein CASSLGERLNYGYTF.

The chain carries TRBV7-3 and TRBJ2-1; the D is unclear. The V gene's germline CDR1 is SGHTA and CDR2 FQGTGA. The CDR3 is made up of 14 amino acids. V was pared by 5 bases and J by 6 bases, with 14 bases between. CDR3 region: CASSLDAAGNEQFF. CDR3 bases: TGTGCCAGCAGCCTAGATGCAGCTGGCAATGAGCAGTTCTTC.

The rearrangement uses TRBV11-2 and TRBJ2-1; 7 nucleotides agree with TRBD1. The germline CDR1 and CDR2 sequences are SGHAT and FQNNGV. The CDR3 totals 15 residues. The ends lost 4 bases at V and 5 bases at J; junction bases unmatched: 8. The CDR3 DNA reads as TGTGCCAGCAGCTCGTTATACAGGGGAAACAATGAGCAGTTCTTC. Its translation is CASSSLYRGNNEQFF. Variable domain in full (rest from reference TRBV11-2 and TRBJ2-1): EAGVAQSPRYKIIEKRQSVAFWCNPISGHATLYWYQQILGQGPKLLIQFQNNGVVDDSQLPKDRFSAERLKGVDSTLKIQPAKLEDSAVYLCASSSLYRGNNEQFFGPGTRLTVL.

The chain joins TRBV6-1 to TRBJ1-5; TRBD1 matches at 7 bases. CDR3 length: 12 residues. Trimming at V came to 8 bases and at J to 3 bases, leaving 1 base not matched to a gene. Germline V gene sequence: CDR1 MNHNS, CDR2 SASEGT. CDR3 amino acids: CASGTDNQPQHF. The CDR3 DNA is TGTGCCAGCGGGACAGACAATCAGCCCCAGCATTTT.

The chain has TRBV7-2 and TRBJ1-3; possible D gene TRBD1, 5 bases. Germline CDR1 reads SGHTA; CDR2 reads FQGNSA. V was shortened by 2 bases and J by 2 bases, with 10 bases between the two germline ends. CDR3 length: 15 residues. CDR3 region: CASSLQGGPGNTIYF. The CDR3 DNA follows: TGTGCCAGCAGCTTACAGGGTGGACCTGGAAACACCATATATTTT.

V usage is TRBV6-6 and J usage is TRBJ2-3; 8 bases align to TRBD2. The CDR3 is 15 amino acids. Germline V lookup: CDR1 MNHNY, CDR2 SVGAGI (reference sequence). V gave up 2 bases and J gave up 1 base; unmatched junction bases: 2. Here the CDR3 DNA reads TGTGCCAGCAGTTACGCGGGGGGCGGCACAGATACGCAGTATTTT. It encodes CASSYAGGGTDTQYF.

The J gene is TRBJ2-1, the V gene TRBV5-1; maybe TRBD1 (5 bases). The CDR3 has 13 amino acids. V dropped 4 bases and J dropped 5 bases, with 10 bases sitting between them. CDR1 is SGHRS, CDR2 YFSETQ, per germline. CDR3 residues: CASSQQVNNEQFF. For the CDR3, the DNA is TGCGCCAGCAGCCAACAGGTCAACAATGAGCAGTTCTTC.

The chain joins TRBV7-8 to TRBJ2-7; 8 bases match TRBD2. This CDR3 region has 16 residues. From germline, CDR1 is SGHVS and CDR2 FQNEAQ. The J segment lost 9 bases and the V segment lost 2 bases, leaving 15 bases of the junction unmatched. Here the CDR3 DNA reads TGTGCCAGCAGCTTACTCCGGGACGGAGCAAGCGGGGGGCAGTACTTC. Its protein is CASSLLRDGASGGQYF.

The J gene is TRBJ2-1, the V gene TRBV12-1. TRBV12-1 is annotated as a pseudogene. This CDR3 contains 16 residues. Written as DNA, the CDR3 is TGTGCCAGCAGCTGCTTCGGCCCGATAACCTACAATGAGCAGTTCTTC. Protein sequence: CASSCFGPITYNEQFF.